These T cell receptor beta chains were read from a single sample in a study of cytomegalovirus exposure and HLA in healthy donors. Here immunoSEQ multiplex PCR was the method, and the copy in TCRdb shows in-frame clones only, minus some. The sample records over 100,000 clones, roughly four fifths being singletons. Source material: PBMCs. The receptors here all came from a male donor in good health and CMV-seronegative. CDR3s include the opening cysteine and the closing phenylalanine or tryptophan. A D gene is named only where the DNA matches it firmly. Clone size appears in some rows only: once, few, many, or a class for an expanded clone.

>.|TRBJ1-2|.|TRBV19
CASSPPGLLNYGYTF
TGTGCCAGTAGCCCACCTGGACTGCTTAACTATGGCTACACCTTC
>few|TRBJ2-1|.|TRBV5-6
CASSQSSEYYNEQFF
TGTGCCAGCAGCCAGTCTAGCGAATACTACAATGAGCAGTTCTTC
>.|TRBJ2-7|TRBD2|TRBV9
CASSVAGGEVEQYF
TGTGCCAGCAGCGTAGCGGGAGGGGAGGTGGAGCAGTACTTC
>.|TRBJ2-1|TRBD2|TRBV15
CATILTSGSEQFF
TGTGCCACCATCCTGACTAGCGGGAGTGAGCAGTTCTTC
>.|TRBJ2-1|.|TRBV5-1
CASSLKVAGRSSYNEQFF
TGCGCCAGCAGCTTGAAGGTCGCGGGCCGGAGCTCCTACAATGAGCAGTTCTTC
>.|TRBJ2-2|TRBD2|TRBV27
CASSLLISAGGPKTGELFF
TGTGCCAGCAGTTTACTGATCTCAGCGGGAGGGCCTAAAACCGGGGAGCTGTTTTTT
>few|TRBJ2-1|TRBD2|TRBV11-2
CASSLVLAGPQEQFF
TGTGCCAGCAGCTTAGTTCTAGCGGGGCCCCAAGAGCAGTTCTTC
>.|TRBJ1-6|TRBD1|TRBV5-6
CASSLRGTDYNSPLHF
TGTGCCAGCAGCCTCCGGGGGACAGACTATAATTCACCCCTCCACTTT
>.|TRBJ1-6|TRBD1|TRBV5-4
CASSDQNRGHNSPLHF
TGTGCCAGCAGCGACCAAAACAGGGGGCATAATTCACCCCTCCACTTT
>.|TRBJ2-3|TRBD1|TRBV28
CASSSTGRLTDTQYF
TGTGCCAGCAGTTCGACAGGGAGACTCACAGATACGCAGTATTTT
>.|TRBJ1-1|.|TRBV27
CASSFKGGDTEAFF
TGTGCCAGCAGTTTTAAGGGAGGGGATACTGAAGCTTTCTTT
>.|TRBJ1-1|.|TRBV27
CASRKDRDTEAFF
TGTGCCAGCAGGAAGGACAGAGACACTGAAGCTTTCTTT
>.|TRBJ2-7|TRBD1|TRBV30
CAWSVGRGFNEQYF
TGTGCCTGGAGTGTAGGCAGGGGGTTTAACGAGCAGTACTTC
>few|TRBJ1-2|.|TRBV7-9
CASSSSGGYTF
TGTGCCAGCAGCTCCTCGGGGGGCTACACCTTC
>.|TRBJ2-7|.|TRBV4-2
CASSQDGPDEQYF
TGTGCCAGCAGCCAAGACGGTCCGGACGAGCAGTACTTC
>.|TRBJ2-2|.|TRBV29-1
CSVEGGYWNTGELFF
TGCAGCGTTGAAGGAGGGTATTGGAACACCGGGGAGCTGTTTTTT
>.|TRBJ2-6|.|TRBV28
CASSLPSGANVLTF
TGTGCCAGCAGTCTACCCTCTGGGGCCAACGTCCTGACTTTC
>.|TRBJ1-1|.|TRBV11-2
CASSPGNTEAFF
TGTGCCAGCAGCCCAGGGAACACTGAAGCTTTCTTT
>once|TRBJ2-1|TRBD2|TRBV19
CASSHRGSGSKRYNEQFF
TGTGCCAGTAGCCACCGTGGTAGCGGGAGTAAAAGGTACAATGAGCAGTTCTTC
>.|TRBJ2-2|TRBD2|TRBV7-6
CASSPGGRGSTGELFF
TGTGCCAGCAGCCCGGGGGGAAGGGGTTCAACCGGGGAGCTGTTTTTT
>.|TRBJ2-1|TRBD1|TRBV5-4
CASSFGQGPAYNEQFF
TGTGCCAGCAGCTTCGGACAGGGGCCAGCCTACAATGAGCAGTTCTTC
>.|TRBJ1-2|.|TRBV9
CASSVVNGGRGYTF
TGTGCCAGCAGCGTAGTTAATGGGGGCAGGGGCTACACCTTC
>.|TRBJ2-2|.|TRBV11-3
CASSLDRDTGELFF
TGTGCCAGCAGCTTAGATCGCGACACCGGGGAGCTGTTTTTT
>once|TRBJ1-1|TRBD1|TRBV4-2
CASSPGQGRNTEAFF
TGTGCCAGCAGCCCCGGACAGGGACGGAACACTGAAGCTTTCTTT
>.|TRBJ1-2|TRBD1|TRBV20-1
CSAQTGIGYTF
TGCAGTGCCCAGACAGGGATTGGCTACACCTTC
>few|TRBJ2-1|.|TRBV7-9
CASSSPSGQPYNEQFF
TGTGCCAGCAGCTCCCCCTCAGGACAGCCCTACAATGAGCAGTTCTTC
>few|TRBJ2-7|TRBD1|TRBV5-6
CASSLPGTGSYEQYF
TGTGCCAGCAGCTTACCCGGGACAGGCTCCTACGAGCAGTACTTC
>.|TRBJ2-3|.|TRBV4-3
CASSLLAERTDTQYF
TGCGCCAGCAGCCTTTTAGCGGAGCGCACAGATACGCAGTATTTT
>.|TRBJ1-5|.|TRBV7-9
CASSLPGANQPQHF
TGTGCCAGCAGCTTACCGGGAGCAAATCAGCCCCAGCATTTT
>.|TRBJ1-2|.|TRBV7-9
CASSRTGYYGYTF
TGTGCCAGCAGCCGAACAGGCTACTATGGCTACACCTTC
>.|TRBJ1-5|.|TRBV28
CASSPGGSNQPQHF
TGTGCCAGCAGCCCGGGGGGGAGCAATCAGCCCCAGCATTTT
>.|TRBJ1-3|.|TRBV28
CASTPEGNTIYF
TGTGCCAGCACTCCTGAGGGAAACACCATATATTTT
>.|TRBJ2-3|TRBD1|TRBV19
CASTRQGKSDTQYF
TGTGCCAGTACAAGACAGGGGAAGTCAGATACGCAGTATTTT
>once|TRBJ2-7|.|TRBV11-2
CASSYLANSYEQYF
TGTGCCAGCAGCTACCTAGCGAACTCCTACGAGCAGTACTTC
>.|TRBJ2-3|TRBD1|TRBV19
CASRTNRGADTQYF
TGTGCCAGTAGAACCAACAGGGGGGCAGATACGCAGTATTTT
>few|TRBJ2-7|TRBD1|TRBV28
CASSLRPGQGGYEQYF
TGTGCCAGCAGTTTAAGACCCGGACAGGGGGGCTACGAGCAGTACTTC
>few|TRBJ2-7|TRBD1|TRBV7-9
CASSSGQGLVYF
TGTGCCAGCAGCTCCGGACAGGGTTTGGTTTACTTC
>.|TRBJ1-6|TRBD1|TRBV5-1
CASSLVQGENSPLHF
TGCGCCAGCAGCTTGGTCCAGGGGGAAAATTCACCCCTCCACTTT
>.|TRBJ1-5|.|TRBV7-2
CASSSNPGGGNQPQHF
TGTGCCAGCAGCTCAAATCCGGGGGGCGGAAATCAGCCCCAGCATTTT
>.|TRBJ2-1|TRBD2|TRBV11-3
CASSLVSGRTRYFYYNEQFF
TGTGCCAGCAGCTTAGTAAGCGGGAGGACCCGATATTTTTACTACAATGAGCAGTTCTTC
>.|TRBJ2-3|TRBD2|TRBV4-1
CASSQSGRTTDTQYF
TGCGCCAGCAGCCAAAGCGGGAGGACCACAGATACGCAGTATTTT
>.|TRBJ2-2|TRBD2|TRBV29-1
CSVIGLAGNTGELFF
TGCAGCGTTATTGGACTAGCGGGGAACACCGGGGAGCTGTTTTTT